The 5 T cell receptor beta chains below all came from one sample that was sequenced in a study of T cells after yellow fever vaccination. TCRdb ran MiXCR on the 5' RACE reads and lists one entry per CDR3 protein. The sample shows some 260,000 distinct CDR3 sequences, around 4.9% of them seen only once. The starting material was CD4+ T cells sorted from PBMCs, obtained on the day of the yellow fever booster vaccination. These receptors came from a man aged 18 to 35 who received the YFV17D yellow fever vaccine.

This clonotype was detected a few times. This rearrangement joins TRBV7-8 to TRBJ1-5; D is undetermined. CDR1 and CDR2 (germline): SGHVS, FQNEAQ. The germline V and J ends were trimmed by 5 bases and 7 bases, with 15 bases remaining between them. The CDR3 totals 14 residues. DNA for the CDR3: TGTGCCAGCAGCATCCCCGGGTGGTGGCAGCCCCAGCATTTT. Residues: CASSIPGWWQPQHF.

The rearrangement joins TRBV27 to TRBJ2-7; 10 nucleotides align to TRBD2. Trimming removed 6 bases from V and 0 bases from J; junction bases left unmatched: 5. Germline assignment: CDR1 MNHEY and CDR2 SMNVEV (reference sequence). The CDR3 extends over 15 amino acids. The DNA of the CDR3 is TGTGCCAGCAGCGTAGCGGGGGGTTACTCCTACGAGCAGTACTTC. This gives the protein CASSVAGGYSYEQYF.

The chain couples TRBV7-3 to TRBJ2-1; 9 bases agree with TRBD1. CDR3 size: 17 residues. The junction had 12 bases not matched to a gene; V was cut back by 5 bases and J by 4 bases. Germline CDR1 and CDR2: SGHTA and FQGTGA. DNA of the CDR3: TGTGCCAGCAGCCCCTTACCGGGACAGGGAATTTACAATGAGCAGTTCTTC. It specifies CASSPLPGQGIYNEQFF.

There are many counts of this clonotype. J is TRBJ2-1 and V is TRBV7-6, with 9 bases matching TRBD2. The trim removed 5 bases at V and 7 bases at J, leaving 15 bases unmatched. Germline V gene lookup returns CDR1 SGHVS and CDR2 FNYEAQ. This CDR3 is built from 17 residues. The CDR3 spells CASSLLPLSSGGNEQFF. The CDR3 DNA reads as TGTGCCAGCAGCCTCCTCCCCCTCAGTAGCGGGGGTAATGAGCAGTTCTTC.

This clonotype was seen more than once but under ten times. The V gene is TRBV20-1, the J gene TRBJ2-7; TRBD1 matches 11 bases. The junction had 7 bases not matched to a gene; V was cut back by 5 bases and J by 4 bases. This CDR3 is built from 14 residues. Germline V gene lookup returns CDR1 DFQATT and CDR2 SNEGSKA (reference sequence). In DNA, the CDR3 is TGCAGTGCTGCCACCGGGACAGGGGGATACGAGCAGTACTTC. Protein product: CSAATGTGGYEQYF.